This T cell receptor beta chain was found in a study of blood T cell repertoires in COVID-19. Study summary: Both acute and convalescent COVID-19 samples were obtained from the United States, Italy and Spain.

CDR1 and CDR2 (germline): SGHAT, FQNNGV. J lost 5 bases, V lost 7 bases, and 9 bases had no gene match. There are 14 residues in the CDR3. Data came from immunoSEQ multiplex PCR; TCRdb stores just in-frame clones and leaves some out. The sample has some 56,000 clones; approximately 80% are singletons. The V gene is TRBV11-2, the J gene TRBJ2-7; 9 nucleotides line up with TRBD1. The specimen sequenced was peripheral blood. The receptor comes from an elderly woman with active or convalescent COVID-19. In DNA, the CDR3 is TGTGCCAGCACCTCGACAGGGGGAATACACGAGCAGTACTTC. This sequence encodes CASTSTGGIHEQYF.